One T cell receptor (beta chain) is described in this entry. Some clones are missing from TCRdb's copy, which holds only in-frame ones; the method was immunoSEQ multiplex PCR. Of nearly 80,000 clones in the sample, 80% to 95% are singletons; the top ten hold roughly 0.37%. The data were obtained in a study of technical replicates of blood from a handful of donors. This CDR3 comprises 13 residues. Trimming shortened V by 2 bases and J by 2 bases, and 5 bases separated the two germline ends. From germline, CDR1 is SGHAT and CDR2 FQNNGV. Sequenced input: T cells isolated from PBMCs. This sequence originates from a human donor in good health. The rearrangement uses TRBV11-2 and TRBJ2-3; no clear D gene. The CDR3 is CASSLIHTDTQYF. CDR3 DNA sequence: TGTGCCAGCAGCTTAATACACACAGATACGCAGTATTTT.